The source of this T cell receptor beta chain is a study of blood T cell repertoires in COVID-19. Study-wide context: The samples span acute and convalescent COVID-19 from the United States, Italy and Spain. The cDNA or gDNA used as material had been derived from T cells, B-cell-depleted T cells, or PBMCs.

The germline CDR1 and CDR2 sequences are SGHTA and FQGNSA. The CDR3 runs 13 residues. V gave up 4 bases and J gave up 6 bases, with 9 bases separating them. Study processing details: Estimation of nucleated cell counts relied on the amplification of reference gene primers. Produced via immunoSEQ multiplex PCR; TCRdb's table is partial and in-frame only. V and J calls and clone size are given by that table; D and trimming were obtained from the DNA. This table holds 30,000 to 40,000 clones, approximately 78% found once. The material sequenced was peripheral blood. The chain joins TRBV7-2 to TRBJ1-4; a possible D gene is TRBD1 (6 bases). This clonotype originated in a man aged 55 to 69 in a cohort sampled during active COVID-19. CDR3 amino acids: CASSSGAHEKLFF. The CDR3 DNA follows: TGTGCCAGCAGCTCAGGGGCCCATGAAAAACTGTTTTTT.